This record concerns one T cell receptor (beta chain) sequence. The data are from a study of blood T cell repertoires in COVID-19. About the research overall: From the United States, Italy and Spain came samples of acute and convalescent COVID-19. Sample material is recorded as cDNA or gDNA derived from T cells, B-cell-depleted T cells, or PBMCs.

The CDR3 contains 14 residues. CDR1 and CDR2 (germline): MNHEY, SVGAGI. The V gene end was trimmed by 6 bases and the J gene end by 1 base; junction bases not matched to a gene: 5. Per the original data handling: Scientists estimated how many nucleated cells there were by amplifying reference gene primers. The data were produced by immunoSEQ multiplex PCR, yet TCRdb's version contains in-frame clones alone and is incomplete. The DNA gave D and trimming, while V, J and clone size come from that table. This table has 130,000 or so clones, 88% appearing once. J is TRBJ1-1 and V is TRBV6-5; TRBD1 aligns across 7 bases. The specimen sequenced was peripheral blood. The sequence came from a man aged 55 to 69 with active or convalescent COVID-19. As DNA, the CDR3 is TGTGCCAGCAGGTTACGACAGGGGAACACTGAAGCTTTCTTT. It is translated as CASRLRQGNTEAFF.